The entry below gives a single TCR beta chain sequence along with its context. V trimming: 6 bases; J trimming: 10 bases; junction bases outside the gene matches: 9. The germline V gene has CDR1 DFQATT and CDR2 SNEGSKA (reference sequence). This CDR3 spans 11 amino acids. Unique molecular identifiers were incorporated during preparation of the TCRbeta library. TCRdb fed the PCR reads into MiXCR, producing one record per CDR3 protein. The table has 400,000 to 500,000 distinct CDR3 sequences, around 9.9% seen once. This sample stems from a study of T-cell reconstitution after alpha-beta-depleted transplantation in children.

This sequence joins TRBV20-1 and TRBJ2-7; 7 bases line up with TRBD1. This TCR was recovered from a human donor who donated a stem cell graft to a child with acute myeloid leukemia. Here the sequenced sample was PBMCs from the stem cell graft donor, taken from the stem cell graft. CDR3 nucleotide sequence: TGCAGTGCGAACCTGGGACAGATACAGTACTTC. Its protein is CSANLGQIQYF.